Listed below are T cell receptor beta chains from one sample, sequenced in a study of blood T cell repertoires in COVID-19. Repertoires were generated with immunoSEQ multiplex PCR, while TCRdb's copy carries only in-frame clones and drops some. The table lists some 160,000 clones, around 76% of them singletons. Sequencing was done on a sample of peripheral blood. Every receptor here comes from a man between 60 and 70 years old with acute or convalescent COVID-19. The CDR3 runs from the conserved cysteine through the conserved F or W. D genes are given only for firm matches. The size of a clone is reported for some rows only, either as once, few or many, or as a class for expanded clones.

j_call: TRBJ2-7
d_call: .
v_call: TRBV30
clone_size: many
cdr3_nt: TGTGCCTGGACCCCCGGGTCCAGCGAGCAGTACTTC
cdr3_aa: CAWTPGSSEQYF

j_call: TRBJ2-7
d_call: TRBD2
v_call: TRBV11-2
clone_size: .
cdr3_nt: TGTGCCAGCAGCAACCCTAGCGGGAACTACGAGCAGTACTTC
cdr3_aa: CASSNPSGNYEQYF

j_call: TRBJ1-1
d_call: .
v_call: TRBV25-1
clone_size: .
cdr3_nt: TGTGCCAGCAGTGACGGACAGAAGAACACTGAAGCTTTCTTT
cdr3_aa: CASSDGQKNTEAFF

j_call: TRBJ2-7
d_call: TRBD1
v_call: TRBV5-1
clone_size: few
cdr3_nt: TGCGCCAGCAGCTTCCAGGGGGGACAGGGGACCTACGAGCAGTACTTC
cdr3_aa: CASSFQGGQGTYEQYF

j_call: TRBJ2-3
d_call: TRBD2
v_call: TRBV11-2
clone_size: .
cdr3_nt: TGTGCCAGCGGTAAGGGACTAGCGGCCACAGATACGCAGTATTTT
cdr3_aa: CASGKGLAATDTQYF

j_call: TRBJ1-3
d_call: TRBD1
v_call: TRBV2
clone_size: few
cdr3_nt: TGTGCCAGCAGTATGGGACAGAACTCTGGAAACACCATATATTTT
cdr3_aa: CASSMGQNSGNTIYF

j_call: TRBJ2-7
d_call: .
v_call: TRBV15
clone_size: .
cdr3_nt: TGTGCCACCAGCAGAGATGAGGGGGACTACGAGCAGTACTTC
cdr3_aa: CATSRDEGDYEQYF

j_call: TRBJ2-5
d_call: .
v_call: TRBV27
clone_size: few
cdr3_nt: TGTGCCAGCAGCTCCCCTCTCCAAGAGACCCAGTACTTC
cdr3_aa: CASSSPLQETQYF

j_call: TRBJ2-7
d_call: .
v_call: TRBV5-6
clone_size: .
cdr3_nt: TGTGCCAGCAGCTCACTTTACGAGCAGTACTTC
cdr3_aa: CASSSLYEQYF

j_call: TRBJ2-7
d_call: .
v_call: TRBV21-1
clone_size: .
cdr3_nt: TGTGCCAGCAGCATGGTTGGGACTAGCGGGAATTACGAGCAGTACTTC
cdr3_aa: CASSMVGTSGNYEQYF

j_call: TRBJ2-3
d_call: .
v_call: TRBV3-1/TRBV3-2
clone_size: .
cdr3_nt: TGTGCCAGCAGCCAAGATAGGAGTCCGGAGCAATGGAATACGCAGTATTTT
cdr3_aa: CASSQDRSPEQWNTQYF

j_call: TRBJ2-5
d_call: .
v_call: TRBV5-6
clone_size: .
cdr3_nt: TGTGCCAGCAGCTTGGATGCGGGAATCAAAGAGACCCAGTACTTC
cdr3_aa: CASSLDAGIKETQYF

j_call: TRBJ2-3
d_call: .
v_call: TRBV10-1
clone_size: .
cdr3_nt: TGCGCCAGCAGTGAAATGGGAGTCACAGATACGCAGTATTTT
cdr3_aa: CASSEMGVTDTQYF

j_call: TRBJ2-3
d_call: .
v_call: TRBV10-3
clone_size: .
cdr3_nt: TGTGCCATCAGTGGATTGGGAGCAGATACGCAGTATTTT
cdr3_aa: CAISGLGADTQYF

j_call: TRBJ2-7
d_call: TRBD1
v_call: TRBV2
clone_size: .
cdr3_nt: TGTGCCAGCAGGCCGGGCCCAGGGGGAGAATACGAGCAGTACTTC
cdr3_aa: CASRPGPGGEYEQYF

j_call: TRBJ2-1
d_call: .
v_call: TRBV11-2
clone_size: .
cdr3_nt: TGTGCCAGCAGCACCGAGGGGGGGGCCTACAATGAGCAGTTCTTC
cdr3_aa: CASSTEGGAYNEQFF

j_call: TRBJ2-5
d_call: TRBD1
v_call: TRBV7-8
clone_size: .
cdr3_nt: TGTGCCAGCAGACTCAGGGGGCAAGAGACCCAGTACTTC
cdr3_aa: CASRLRGQETQYF

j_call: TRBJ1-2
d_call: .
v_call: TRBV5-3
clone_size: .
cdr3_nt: TGTGCCAGAAGCCAGGAGGAAACTAACTATGGCTACACCTTC
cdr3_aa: CARSQEETNYGYTF

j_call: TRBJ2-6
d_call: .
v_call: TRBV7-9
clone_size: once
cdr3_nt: TGTGCCAGCAGCCCCCAGACAGGTTGGGGATCCGGGGCCAACGTCCTGACTTTC
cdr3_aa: CASSPQTGWGSGANVLTF

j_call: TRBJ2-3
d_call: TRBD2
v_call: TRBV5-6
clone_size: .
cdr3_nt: TGTGCCAGCAGCTTGGAGCGGGGTCGCACAGATACGCAGTATTTT
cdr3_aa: CASSLERGRTDTQYF

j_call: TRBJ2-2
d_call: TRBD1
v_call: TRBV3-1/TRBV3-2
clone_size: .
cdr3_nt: TGTGCCAGCAGTCGACAGGGGGATTTATCGGGCACCGGGGAGCTGTTTTTT
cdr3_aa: CASSRQGDLSGTGELFF

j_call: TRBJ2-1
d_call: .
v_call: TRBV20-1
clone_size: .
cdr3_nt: TGCAGTGCTAGACGGTCTTGGGAGCAGTTCTTC
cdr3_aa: CSARRSWEQFF

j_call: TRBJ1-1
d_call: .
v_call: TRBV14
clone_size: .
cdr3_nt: TGTGCCAGCAGCTCACAGGGAAACACTGAAGCTTTCTTT
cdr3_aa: CASSSQGNTEAFF

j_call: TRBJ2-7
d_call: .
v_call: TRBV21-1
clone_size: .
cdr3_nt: TGTGCCAGCAGCAAAGCGCGGGGGTACCACGAGCAGTACTTC
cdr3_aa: CASSKARGYHEQYF

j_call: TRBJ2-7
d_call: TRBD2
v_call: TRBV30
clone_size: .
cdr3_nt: TGTGCCTGGAGCCTCGGGACTAGCTACGAGCAGTACTTC
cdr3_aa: CAWSLGTSYEQYF

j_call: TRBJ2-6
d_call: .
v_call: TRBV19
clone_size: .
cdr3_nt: TGTGCCAGTAGTATAGGTAGCTCTGGGGCCAACGTCCTGACTTTC
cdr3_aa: CASSIGSSGANVLTF

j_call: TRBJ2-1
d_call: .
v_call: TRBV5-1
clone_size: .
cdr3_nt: TGCGCCAGCAGCACCGGGACTTACTACAATGAGCAGTTCTTC
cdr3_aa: CASSTGTYYNEQFF

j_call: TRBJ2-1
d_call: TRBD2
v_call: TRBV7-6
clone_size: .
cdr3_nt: TGTGCCAGCAGCTTAGCGGCTAGCGGATACAATGAGCAGTTCTTC
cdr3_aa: CASSLAASGYNEQFF

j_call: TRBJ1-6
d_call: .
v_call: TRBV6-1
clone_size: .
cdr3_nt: TGTGCCAGCAGTGAACCGTTCAATTCACCCCTCCACTTT
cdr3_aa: CASSEPFNSPLHF

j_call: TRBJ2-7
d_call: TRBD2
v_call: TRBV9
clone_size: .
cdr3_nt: TGTGCCAGCAGCGTAGGTTCTAGCGGGCTCTCCTACGAGCAGTACTTC
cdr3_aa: CASSVGSSGLSYEQYF

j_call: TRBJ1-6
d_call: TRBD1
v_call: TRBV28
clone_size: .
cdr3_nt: TGTGCCAGCAGTATACAGGGGGCTTATAATTCACCCCTCCACTTT
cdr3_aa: CASSIQGAYNSPLHF

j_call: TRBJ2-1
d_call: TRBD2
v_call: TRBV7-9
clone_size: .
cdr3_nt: TGTGCCACTAAAAATAGCGGGAGGCCCAATGAGCAGTTCTTC
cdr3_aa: CATKNSGRPNEQFF

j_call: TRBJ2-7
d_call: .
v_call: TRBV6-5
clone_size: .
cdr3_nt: TGTGCCAGCAGTTACGGGCAGGCAGCCTACGAGCAGTACTTC
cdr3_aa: CASSYGQAAYEQYF

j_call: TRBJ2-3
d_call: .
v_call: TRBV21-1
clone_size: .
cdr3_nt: TGTGCCAGCAGTTTCAGCGGGAGGACAGATACGCAGTATTTT
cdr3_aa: CASSFSGRTDTQYF

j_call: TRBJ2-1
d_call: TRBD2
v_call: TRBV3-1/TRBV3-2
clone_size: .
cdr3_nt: TGTGCCAGCAGCCCCGGGACTAGCGGGAGGGCAAGGAATGAGCAGTTCTTC
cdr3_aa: CASSPGTSGRARNEQFF

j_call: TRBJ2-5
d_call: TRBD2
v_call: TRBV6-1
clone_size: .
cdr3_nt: TGTGCCAGCAGTGAAGCGGCGGGAGGGCAGGAGACCCAGTACTTC
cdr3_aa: CASSEAAGGQETQYF

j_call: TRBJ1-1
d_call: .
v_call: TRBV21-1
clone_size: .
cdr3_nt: TGTGCCAGCAGCAAATGCCCGTTACTGCCGAACACTGAAGCTTTCTTT
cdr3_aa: CASSKCPLLPNTEAFF

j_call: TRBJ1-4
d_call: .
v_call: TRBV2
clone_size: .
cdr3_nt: TGTGCCAGCGGAAAGGGGGCAACTAATGAAAAACTGTTTTTT
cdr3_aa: CASGKGATNEKLFF

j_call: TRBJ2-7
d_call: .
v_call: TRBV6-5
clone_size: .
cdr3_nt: TGTGCCAGCAGTTATGAGGGAGGCGGGTACGAGCAGTACTTC
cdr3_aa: CASSYEGGGYEQYF

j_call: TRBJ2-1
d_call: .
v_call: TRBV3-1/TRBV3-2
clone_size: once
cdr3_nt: TGTGCCAGCAGCCAAGATGGCCCCTACAATGAGCAGTTCTTC
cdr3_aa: CASSQDGPYNEQFF

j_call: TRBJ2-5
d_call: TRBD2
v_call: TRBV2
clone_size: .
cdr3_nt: TGTGCCAGCAGTGATGGACGGGAGGGCAGTGAGACCCAGTACTTC
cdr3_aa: CASSDGREGSETQYF

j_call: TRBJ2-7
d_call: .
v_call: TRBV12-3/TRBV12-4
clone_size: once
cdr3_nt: TGTGCCAGCACCAACAGGGTTGACTACGAGCAGTACTTC
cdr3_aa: CASTNRVDYEQYF

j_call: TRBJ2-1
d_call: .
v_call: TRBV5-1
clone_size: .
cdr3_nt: TGCGCCAGCAGCCTACAGGGTTTCGGATACAATGAGCAGTTCTTC
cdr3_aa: CASSLQGFGYNEQFF

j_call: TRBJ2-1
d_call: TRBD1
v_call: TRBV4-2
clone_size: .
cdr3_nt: TGTGCCAGCAGCCAAGAAGGGACAGGGGCAAATGAGCAGTTCTTC
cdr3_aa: CASSQEGTGANEQFF

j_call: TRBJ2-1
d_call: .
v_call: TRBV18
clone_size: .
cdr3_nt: TGTGCCAGCTCACCACGGAGGGGTAACAATGAGCAGTTCTTC
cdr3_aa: CASSPRRGNNEQFF

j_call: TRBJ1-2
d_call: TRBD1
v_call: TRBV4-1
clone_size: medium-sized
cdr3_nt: TGCGCCAGCAGCCAAGAAGGTCAGGGGGCCTATGGCTACACCTTC
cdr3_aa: CASSQEGQGAYGYTF

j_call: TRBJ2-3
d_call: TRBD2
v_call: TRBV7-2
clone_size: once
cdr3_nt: TGTGCCAGCAGCTTCGGACTAGCTGGTATAGATACGCAGTATTTT
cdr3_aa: CASSFGLAGIDTQYF

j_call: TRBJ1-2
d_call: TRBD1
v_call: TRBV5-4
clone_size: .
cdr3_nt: TGTGCCAGCAGCTTAGATGTAGGGACAGGGAATGGCTACACCTTC
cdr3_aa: CASSLDVGTGNGYTF

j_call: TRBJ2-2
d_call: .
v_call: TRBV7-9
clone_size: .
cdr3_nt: TGTGCCAGCAGCCAAGGGGCCCACACCGGGGAGCTGTTTTTT
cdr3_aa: CASSQGAHTGELFF

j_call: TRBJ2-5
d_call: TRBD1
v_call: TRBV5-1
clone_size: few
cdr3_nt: TGCGCCAGCAGCTTGGCGACAGGGCCCCAAGAGACCCAGTACTTC
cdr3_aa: CASSLATGPQETQYF

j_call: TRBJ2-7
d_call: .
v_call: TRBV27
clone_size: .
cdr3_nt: TGTGCCAGCAGTTCCCACAGTCAATGGTGGGACGAGCAGTACTTC
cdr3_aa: CASSSHSQWWDEQYF

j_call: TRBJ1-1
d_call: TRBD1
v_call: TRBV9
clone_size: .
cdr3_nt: TGTGCCAGCAGCGTAGGGATGGGGACAGTTGAAGCTTTCTTT
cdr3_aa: CASSVGMGTVEAFF

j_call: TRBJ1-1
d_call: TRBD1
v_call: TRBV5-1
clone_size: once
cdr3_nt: TGCGCCAGCAACACACAGGGGGGGAACACTGAAGCTTTCTTT
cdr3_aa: CASNTQGGNTEAFF